This record covers a single T cell receptor beta chain. Between the trimmed V and J ends, which lost 4 bases and 4 bases, there was a span of 17 bases. Germline loops: CDR1 SGHNT, CDR2 YYREEE (reference sequence). CDR3 length: 16 residues. The data stem from a study of lymphopenia after photon versus proton radiotherapy. Here immunoSEQ multiplex PCR was the method, and the copy in TCRdb shows in-frame clones only, minus some. Of roughly 58,000 clones in the sample, around 90% are singletons; the top ten hold more than 10%. This TCR was recovered from a man older than 75 with esophageal cancer. The sequenced sample was peripheral blood, obtained from a patient treated with proton-based radiotherapy. The V call is TRBV5-4, the J call TRBJ2-2; either TRBD1 or TRBD2 may fit D (6 bases each). The CDR3 nucleotides are TGTGCCAGCAGCCCGAGGGGGGTAGACAGCACCGGGGAGCTGTTTTTT. Its translation: CASSPRGVDSTGELFF. The full variable domain, in which reference TRBV5-4 and TRBJ2-2 provide the parts outside the CDR3, is ETGVTQSPTHLIKTRGQQVTLRCSSQSGHNTVSWYQQALGQGPQFIFQYYREEENGRGNFPPRFSGLQFPNYSSELNVNALELDDSALYLCASSPRGVDSTGELFFGEGSRLTVL.